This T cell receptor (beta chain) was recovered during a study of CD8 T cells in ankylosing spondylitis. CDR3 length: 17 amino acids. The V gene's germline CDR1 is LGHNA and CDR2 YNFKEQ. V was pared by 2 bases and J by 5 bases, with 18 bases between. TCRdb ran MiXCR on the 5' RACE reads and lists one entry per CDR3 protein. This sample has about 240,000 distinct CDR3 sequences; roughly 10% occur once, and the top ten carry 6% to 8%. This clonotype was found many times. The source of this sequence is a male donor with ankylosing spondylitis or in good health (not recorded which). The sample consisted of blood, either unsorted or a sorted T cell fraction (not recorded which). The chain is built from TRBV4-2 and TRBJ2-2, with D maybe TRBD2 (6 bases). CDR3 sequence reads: CASSQIGRGTGTGELFF. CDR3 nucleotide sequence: TGTGCCAGCAGCCAAATTGGGCGGGGTACCGGGACCGGGGAGCTGTTTTTT.